The 18 T cell receptor beta chains presented below share a single source sample, sequenced in a study of shared clonotypes between healthy human individuals. This table comes from immunoSEQ multiplex PCR, and its TCRdb copy is limited to in-frame clones, with some not included. The repertoire has some 2,500,000 clones, about nine tenths of them found once; the top ten carry more than 0.35%. The source material was naive CD4+ T cells from PBMCs. Specified subset: CD45RA+ positively selected. The origin of the receptors is a man younger than 35 in good health. Some clones in this sample may be carry-over from other donors' samples.

Worth noting for this clone: The sample has other DNA sequences that encode this CDR3 too. The chain has TRBV5-1 and TRBJ1-3; TRBD1 is a possible D gene (5 bases). Germline CDR1 reads SGHRS; CDR2 reads YFSETQ. The germline V and J ends were trimmed by 3 bases and 0 bases, with 13 bases remaining between them. The CDR3 length is 16 residues. CDR3 amino acids: CASSSGTASSGNTIYF. CDR3 sequence (DNA): TGCGCCAGCAGCTCCGGGACGGCTAGCTCTGGAAACACCATATATTTT.

The rearrangement uses TRBV6-6 and TRBJ1-6, with D possibly being TRBD1 (5 bases). Germline V gene sequence: CDR1 MNHNY, CDR2 SVGAGI (reference sequence). V lost 3 bases, J lost 5 bases, and 8 bases lay in between. CDR3 length: 14 residues. CDR3 in DNA: TGTGCCAGCAGTTATAAACAGGATAATTCACCCCTCCACTTT. Translation: CASSYKQDNSPLHF.

The chain has TRBV5-4 and TRBJ2-7; tentatively, D is TRBD1 or TRBD2 (5 bases each). The ends were cut back, 5 bases at V and 1 base at J, with 16 bases in the middle. The CDR3 covers 15 residues. Germline V gives CDR1 SGHNT, CDR2 YYREEE (reference sequence). The CDR3 coding sequence is TGTGCCAGCAGATCCTGGGGGACGGTTTCCTACGAGCAGTACTTC. Its translation: CASRSWGTVSYEQYF.

The chain joins TRBV6-5 to TRBJ1-2; D gene unclear. The V and J ends lost 5 bases and 5 bases respectively, with 6 bases between them. This CDR3 contains 11 residues. Per germline, CDR1 MNHEY and CDR2 SVGAGI. The CDR3 coding sequence is TGTGCCAGCAGTACGGGGTATGGCTACACCTTC. Translated, it gives CASSTGYGYTF.

V usage is TRBV11-2 and J usage is TRBJ2-3; 10 bases are shared with TRBD2. The CDR3 consists of 18 residues. Germline values: CDR1 SGHAT, CDR2 FQNNGV. V shed 1 base and J 2 bases; nucleotides not matched to a gene: 9. The CDR3 DNA sequence: TGTGCCAGCAGCTTAGGGCTAGCGGGAGATCTTTACACAGATACGCAGTATTTT. This sequence encodes CASSLGLAGDLYTDTQYF.

The chain recombines TRBV19 with TRBJ2-1, with a weak D call TRBD1 (6 bases). Germline assignment: CDR1 LNHDA and CDR2 SQIVND (reference sequence). The CDR3 is made up of 16 amino acids. Trimming took 3 bases from V and 3 from J, leaving 15 bases between them. In DNA form, the CDR3 reads TGTGCCAGTAGTATCCCCAGGGGCTCTTACTACAATGAGCAGTTCTTC. This codes for CASSIPRGSYYNEQFF. Full variable domain (missing parts from reference TRBV19 and TRBJ2-1): DGGITQSPKYLFRKEGQNVTLSCEQNLNHDAMYWYRQDPGQGLRLIYYSQIVNDFQKGDIAEGYSVSREKKESFPLTVTSAQKNPTAFYLCASSIPRGSYYNEQFFGPGTRLTVL.

This clone has a handful of counts. The V gene is TRBV29-1, the J gene TRBJ2-3, with 8 positions matching TRBD2. Trimming cost V 4 bases and J 4 bases; bases outside gene matches: 7. The germline CDR1 and CDR2 sequences are SQVTM and ANQGSEA. CDR3 length equals 14 residues. In nucleotides, the CDR3 is TGCAGCGTTGGCGGTCGGGGGGGGGCAGATACGCAGTATTTT. As protein: CSVGGRGGADTQYF.

Concerning this clone itself: Other DNA sequences within the sample encode an identical CDR3. The V gene is TRBV19, the J gene TRBJ1-2; D unresolved. The CDR3 sequence is 14 residues long. V lost 3 bases and J 0 bases, leaving 8 bases between the germline ends. From germline, CDR1 is LNHDA and CDR2 SQIVND (reference sequence). This CDR3 reads CASSIRGPNYGYTF. In nucleotides, the CDR3 is TGTGCCAGTAGTATCCGAGGGCCTAACTATGGCTACACCTTC.

The genes are TRBV2 and TRBJ2-1; 12 positions match TRBD2. The V gene's germline CDR1 is SNHLY and CDR2 FYNNEI. This CDR3 region has 17 residues. The junction had 10 bases not matched to a gene; V was cut back by 6 bases and J by 4 bases. Here the CDR3 DNA reads TGTGCCAGCAGGTCGGAACTACTAGCGGGAGGATACAATGAGCAGTTCTTC. This translates into CASRSELLAGGYNEQFF.

The chain employs TRBV7-6 and TRBJ2-1, with TRBD2 matching 7 bases. This CDR3 is 15 amino acids long. V trimming: 2 bases; J trimming: 8 bases; junction bases outside the gene matches: 9. Germline V gene lookup returns CDR1 SGHVS and CDR2 FNYEAQ. The CDR3 nucleotides read TGTGCCAGCAGCTTAAGGCGCGGGAGTTGGGATGAGCAGTTCTTC. This codes for CASSLRRGSWDEQFF.

The V call is TRBV7-2, the J call TRBJ2-7; either TRBD1 or TRBD2 may fit D (5 bases each). V was clipped by 1 base and J by 4 bases, with 14 bases between them. Looked up from germline, CDR1 is SGHTA and CDR2 is FQGNSA. This CDR3 is built from 15 residues. The CDR3 nucleotides read TGTGCCAGCAGCTTAGGTCCGGGGCTCCAGTACGAGCAGTACTTC. Residues: CASSLGPGLQYEQYF. Filled out from reference TRBV7-2 and TRBJ2-7, the complete variable domain reads GAGVSQSPSNKVTEKGKDVELRCDPISGHTALYWYRQSLGQGLEFLIYFQGNSAPDKSGLPSDRFSAERTGGSVSTLTIQRTQQEDSAVYLCASSLGPGLQYEQYFGPGTRLTVT.

J is TRBJ1-1 and V is TRBV9, with 7 bases identical to TRBD1. J gave up 4 bases and V 3 bases, and 9 bases lay outside the gene matches. The CDR3 has 15 amino acids. The V gene's germline CDR1 is SGDLS and CDR2 YYNGEE. The CDR3 DNA is TGTGCCAGCAGCGGACCACAGGGGTGGAGCACTGAAGCTTTCTTT. This translates into CASSGPQGWSTEAFF.

This rearrangement joins TRBV27 to TRBJ2-7, with D perhaps being TRBD1 or TRBD2 (5 bases each). This CDR3 comprises 16 residues. Deletions cut 5 bases from V and 9 bases from J, with 26 bases between. Germline CDR1 reads MNHEY; CDR2 reads SMNVEV (reference sequence). The CDR3 nucleotides are TGTGCCAGCAGTCGAACCCCGACAGCTCCGTCTGGGGGGCAGTACTTC. Its translation: CASSRTPTAPSGGQYF.

This clone was counted a single time. This rearrangement joins TRBV19 to TRBJ1-2; weak D call: TRBD1 (6 bases). Between the trimmed V and J ends, which lost 6 bases and 8 bases, there was a span of 22 bases. This CDR3 has 15 amino acids. Germline CDR1 reads LNHDA; CDR2 reads SQIVND (reference sequence). Written as DNA, the CDR3 is TGTGCCAGTAGCCCCCCCCCAGGGGCCATTGGGGGCTACACCTTC. Translation: CASSPPPGAIGGYTF.

V gene TRBV5-6 combines with J gene TRBJ1-2; the D is unclear. CDR1 is SGHDT, CDR2 YYEEEE, per germline. V was clipped by 4 bases and J by 1 base, with 11 bases between them. The CDR3 is made up of 14 amino acids. The CDR3, as DNA: TGTGCCAGCAGCCCCCTGCCGGATAACTATGGCTACACCTTC. Translating gives CASSPLPDNYGYTF. The variable domain in full, with the rest retrieved from reference TRBV5-6 and TRBJ1-2, is DAGVTQSPTHLIKTRGQQVTLRCSPKSGHDTVSWYQQALGQGPQFIFQYYEEEERQRGNFPDRFSGHQFPNYSSELNVNALLLGDSALYLCASSPLPDNYGYTFGSGTRLTVV.

This sequence joins TRBV5-1 and TRBJ1-3, with D unclear. Between the trimmed V and J ends, which lost 0 bases and 2 bases, there was a span of 6 bases. The CDR3 spans 14 residues. Germline CDR1 reads SGHRS; CDR2 reads YFSETQ. DNA of the CDR3: TGCGCCAGCAGCTTGGGCACTACTGGAAACACCATATATTTT. The encoded protein is CASSLGTTGNTIYF.

The V gene is TRBV6-1, the J gene TRBJ1-4, with D possibly being TRBD1 (6 bases). CDR1 and CDR2 from the germline V gene are MNHNS and SASEGT. V was pared by 0 bases and J by 6 bases, with 20 bases between. The CDR3 totals 18 residues. The CDR3 DNA follows: TGTGCCAGCAGTGAAGCCATCTCTTTGTTGGGGGGCTATGAAAAACTGTTTTTT. The encoded protein is CASSEAISLLGGYEKLFF.

The chain joins TRBV28 to TRBJ2-7; either TRBD1 or TRBD2 may supply D (5 bases each). The CDR3 has 14 residues. V gave up 8 bases and J gave up 0 bases, with 14 bases separating them. Germline assignment: CDR1 MDHEN and CDR2 SYDVKM. The CDR3 sequence: CASVGTGSSYEQYF. Here the CDR3 DNA reads TGTGCCAGCGTTGGGACGGGGAGCTCCTACGAGCAGTACTTC.